This paragraph reports one T cell receptor beta chain. The antigen is not known. This sample was taken from a study of OX40 agonist ivuxolimab in advanced cancers. Notes on the study in general: Average numbers of expanded clones were greater in CD8+ T cells than in CD4+.

J lost 2 bases, V lost 3 bases, and 4 bases had no gene match. Germline loops: CDR1 LNHDA, CDR2 SQIVND (reference sequence). This CDR3 has 15 amino acids. Libraries were prepared by immunoSEQ multiplex PCR; TCRdb keeps only in-frame clonotypes and omits some of them. The sample includes approximately 66,000 clones, approximately 86% of them seen just once. The input for sequencing was CD4+ or CD8+ T cells sorted from blood, taken in a trial of the OX40 agonist ivuxolimab. The genes are TRBV19 and TRBJ1-2; 9 nucleotides agree with TRBD1. This TCR was sampled from an adult with an advanced solid tumor such as melanoma, head and neck, liver or kidney cancer. The CDR3 nucleotides read TGTGCCAGTAGTATTAAGACAGGGGGAAACTATGGCTACACCTTC. It yields the protein CASSIKTGGNYGYTF.